This entry lists 19 T cell receptor beta chains sequenced from one sample in a study of shared clonotypes between healthy human individuals. Method: immunoSEQ multiplex PCR; TCRdb's copy keeps in-frame clones and lacks some. The table lists fewer than 600,000 clones, approximately 77% of them singletons. Sequenced sample: PBMCs. The receptors derive from a middle-aged woman in good health. Some clones in this sample may be carry-over from other donors' samples.

This clone came up many times. The J gene is TRBJ2-4, the V gene TRBV6-1; TRBD1 matches at 7 bases. Losses at the gene ends were 6 bases for V and 4 bases for J; bases not matched to a gene: 6. From germline, CDR1 is MNHNS and CDR2 SASEGT. This CDR3 contains 14 residues. The CDR3 here is CASRDREVKNIQYF. The CDR3, as DNA: TGTGCCAGCAGAGACAGGGAAGTTAAAAACATTCAGTACTTC.

The J gene is TRBJ2-1, the V gene TRBV18; D might be TRBD1 or TRBD2, each matching 8 bases. The V end lost 4 bases, the J end lost 6 bases, and 25 bases lay between the germline ends. This CDR3 has 18 amino acids. Germline V CDR1 and CDR2: KGHSH, LQKENI. The CDR3 DNA sequence: TGTGCCAGCTCACGGACAGGGATCCGTGAGACTAGCGTCAATGAGCAGTTCTTC. Translation gives CASSRTGIRETSVNEQFF.

The V and J genes are TRBV11-2 and TRBJ2-7; D ambiguous. The CDR3 is 11 amino acids. Germline CDR1 is SGHAT and CDR2 is FQNNGV. V lost 7 bases and J lost 5, with 9 bases in between. The CDR3, as DNA: TGTGCCAGCACTCAGCTAGACGAGCAGTACTTC. Translation gives CASTQLDEQYF.

This chain links TRBV2 with TRBJ1-2, with D possibly matching TRBD1 (5 bases). The CDR3 sequence is 16 residues long. CDR1 is SNHLY, CDR2 FYNNEI, per germline. V shed 5 bases and J shed 0 bases, with 16 bases lying between them. CDR3 DNA: TGTGCCAGCAGTCTTGTTGGGACTGAAGCTAACTATGGCTACACCTTC. It yields the protein CASSLVGTEANYGYTF.

A remark on this clone: This likely stems from a read error, as it lies one base from a far larger clone. The same CDR3 is also encoded by other DNA sequences in this sample. This chain connects TRBV28 to TRBJ1-3, with TRBD1 identical over 7 bases. CDR1 is MDHEN and CDR2 is SYDVKM in the germline V gene. V shed 5 bases, J shed 4 bases, and the junction held 11 bases outside the gene matches. This CDR3 spans 16 amino acids. CDR3 in DNA: TGTGCCAGCAGTCCACAGGGGCAAGTGTACGGAAACACCATATATTTT. It codes for CASSPQGQVYGNTIYF.

This clone occurred once. The chain uses TRBV6-5 and TRBJ1-5, with D hard to call. The CDR3 loop spans 15 amino acids. Germline V lookup: CDR1 MNHEY, CDR2 SVGAGI. V dropped 6 bases and J dropped 6 bases, with 18 bases sitting between them. CDR3: CASRVRASPRQPQHF. The CDR3 DNA sequence: TGTGCCAGCAGGGTCCGGGCCTCGCCCCGTCAGCCCCAGCATTTT.

Concerning this clone: Only one base separates this from a far larger clonotype, so it likely reflects a read error. Other DNA sequences of this sample code for an identical CDR3. The V gene is TRBV4-1, the J gene TRBJ1-5; D call uncertain. The CDR3 loop spans 13 amino acids. Germline CDR1 MGHRA, CDR2 YSYEKL. The CDR3 region has the DNA TGCGCCAGCAGCCATGGACCCAATCAGCCCCAGCACTTT. Amino acids: CASSHGPNQPQHF.

The rearrangement uses TRBV30 and TRBJ1-2; a weak D match, TRBD1 (6 bases). Germline loops: CDR1 GTSNPN, CDR2 SVGIG (reference sequence). V was pared by 4 bases and J by 3 bases, with 15 bases between. The CDR3 consists of 14 residues. The CDR3 protein is CAWTRGGGYYGYTF. The CDR3 coding sequence is TGTGCCTGGACGCGTGGGGGGGGCTACTATGGCTACACCTTC. Full variable domain (remainder filled in from reference TRBV30 and TRBJ1-2): SQTIHQWPATLVQPVGSPLSLECTVEGTSNPNLYWYRQAAGRGLQLLFYSVGIGQISSEVPQNLSASRPQDRQFILSSKKLLLSDSGFYLCAWTRGGGYYGYTFGSGTRLTVV.

This clone was observed once. The chain joins TRBV28 to TRBJ2-3; 8 bases match TRBD2. The CDR3 has 16 amino acids. Germline CDR1 MDHEN, CDR2 SYDVKM. Trimming removed 2 bases from V and 2 bases from J; junction bases left unmatched: 6. The CDR3 spells CASSLVSGTSTDTQYF. Written as DNA, the CDR3 is TGTGCCAGCAGTTTAGTTAGCGGGACGTCCACAGATACGCAGTATTTT.

The V call is TRBV28, the J call TRBJ2-5; 11 nucleotides agree with TRBD2. Germline V gives CDR1 MDHEN, CDR2 SYDVKM. There are 18 residues in the CDR3. V lost 3 bases, J lost 7 bases, and 16 bases stayed unmatched. CDR3 protein: CASSFSAGLAGQVGTQYF. CDR3 DNA sequence: TGTGCCAGCAGTTTCTCCGCCGGACTAGCGGGCCAGGTGGGGACCCAGTACTTC.

This chain uses TRBV18 with TRBJ1-3, with D hard to call. The end of the DNA fits TRBJ2-2 better, so the J call may be wrong. Per germline, CDR1 KGHSH and CDR2 LQKENI. The CDR3 length is 15 residues. The CDR3 region is CASSPRLTNTGELFF. In DNA, the CDR3 is TGTGCCAGCTCACCACGGCTAACGAACACCGGGGAGCTGTTTTTT.

This clone was seen more than once but under ten times. This chain's CDR3 is CASSSRAVTGELFF. The CDR3 bases are TGTGCCAGCAGCTCTAGGGCGGTCACCGGGGAGCTGTTTTTT. The chain carries TRBV7-3 and TRBJ2-2, with D uncertain. Germline V gene lookup returns CDR1 SGHTA and CDR2 FQGTGA. The CDR3 length is 14 residues. Trimming removed 4 bases from V and 4 bases from J, with 10 bases in between.

About this clone itself: A much more abundant neighbour one base away suggests this may be a read error. The chain uses TRBV6-5 and TRBJ1-3, with 8 bases that match TRBD1. Germline V gene data show CDR1 as MNHEY and CDR2 as SVGAGI. J lost 5 bases, V lost 7 bases, and 7 bases had no gene match. The CDR3 has 14 residues. The CDR3 region has the DNA TGTGCCAGCAACCCCGACAGGGGTCGAAACACCATATATTTT. This translates into CASNPDRGRNTIYF.

The chain employs TRBV28 and TRBJ1-3; TRBD1 matches at 9 bases. J lost 8 bases, V lost 3 bases, and 14 bases had no gene match. CDR3 size: 17 residues. Germline lookup yields CDR1 MDHEN and CDR2 SYDVKM. The CDR3 loop reads CASSFVSGTGSFYTIYF. For the CDR3, the DNA is TGTGCCAGCAGTTTTGTGAGTGGGACAGGGTCTTTTTACACCATATATTTT.

V and J are TRBV7-8 and TRBJ2-1; TRBD1 or TRBD2 may be the D gene (5 bases each). V dropped 10 bases and J dropped 4 bases, with 17 bases sitting between them. This CDR3 comprises 14 residues. The germline V gene encodes CDR1 SGHVS and CDR2 FQNEAQ. The CDR3 DNA sequence: TGTGCCACTCGGGGCCGGACGGGATACAATGAGCAGTTCTTC. It encodes CATRGRTGYNEQFF.

The CDR3 here is CASSPGQGDREQYF. In DNA form, the CDR3 reads TGTGCCAGCAGTCCAGGACAGGGGGACCGCGAGCAGTACTTC. J is TRBJ2-7 and V is TRBV6-5; 10 nucleotides agree with TRBD1. Germline CDR1 MNHEY, CDR2 SVGAGI. V gave up 5 bases and J gave up 6 bases; unmatched junction bases: 7. The length of the CDR3 is 14 residues.

The chain carries TRBV2 and TRBJ2-5; D is unclear. The CDR3 runs 10 residues. In germline, CDR1 is SNHLY, CDR2 FYNNEI. The V end lost 1 base, the J end lost 6 bases, and 0 bases lay between the germline ends. The CDR3 sequence is CASSEETQYF. DNA for the CDR3: TGTGCCAGCAGTGAAGAGACCCAGTACTTC. Drawing the rest from reference TRBV2 and TRBJ2-5, the complete variable domain is EPEVTQTPSHQVTQMGQEVILRCVPISNHLYFYWYRQILGQKVEFLVSFYNNEISEKSEIFDDQFSVERPDGSNFTLKIRSTKLEDSAMYFCASSEETQYFGPGTRLLVL.

This clone was recorded a few times. The chain uses TRBV2 and TRBJ1-5; D remains ambiguous. The CDR3 is 13 residues long. V was cut by 3 bases and J by 4 bases, with 7 bases left in between. Germline V gene sequence: CDR1 SNHLY, CDR2 FYNNEI. In DNA form, the CDR3 reads TGTGCCAGCAGTGATCCGGTGAATCAGCCCCAGCATTTT. Its protein is CASSDPVNQPQHF.

This clone occurred many times. The sample holds other DNA sequences that translate to the same CDR3. The V and J genes are TRBV28 and TRBJ2-7; 14 nucleotides line up with TRBD2. This CDR3 spans 17 amino acids. The ends lost 3 bases at V and 1 base at J; junction bases unmatched: 5. Germline V gene lookup returns CDR1 MDHEN and CDR2 SYDVKM. This CDR3 is CASSFGTSGSFSYEQYF. DNA of the CDR3: TGTGCCAGCAGTTTCGGGACTAGCGGGAGTTTTTCCTACGAGCAGTACTTC.